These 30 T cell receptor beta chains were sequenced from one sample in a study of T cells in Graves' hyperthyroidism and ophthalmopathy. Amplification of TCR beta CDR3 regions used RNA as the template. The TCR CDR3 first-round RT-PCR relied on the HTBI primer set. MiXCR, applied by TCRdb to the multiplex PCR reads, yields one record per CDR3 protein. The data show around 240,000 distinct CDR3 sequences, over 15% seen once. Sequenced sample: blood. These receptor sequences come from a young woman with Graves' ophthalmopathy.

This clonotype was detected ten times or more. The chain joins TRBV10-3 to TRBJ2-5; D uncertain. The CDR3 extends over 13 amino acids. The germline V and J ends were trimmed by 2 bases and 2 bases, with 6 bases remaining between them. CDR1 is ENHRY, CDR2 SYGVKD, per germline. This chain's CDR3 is CAISENRQETQYF. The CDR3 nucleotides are TGTGCCATCAGTGAGAACAGACAAGAGACCCAGTACTTC.

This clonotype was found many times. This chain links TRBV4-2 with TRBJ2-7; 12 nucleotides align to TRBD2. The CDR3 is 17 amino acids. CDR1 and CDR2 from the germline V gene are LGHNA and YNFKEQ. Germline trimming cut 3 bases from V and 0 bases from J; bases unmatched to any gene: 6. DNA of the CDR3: TGTGCCAGCAGCCAGCTAGCGGGGGGGAAGAGCTCCTACGAGCAGTACTTC. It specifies CASSQLAGGKSSYEQYF.

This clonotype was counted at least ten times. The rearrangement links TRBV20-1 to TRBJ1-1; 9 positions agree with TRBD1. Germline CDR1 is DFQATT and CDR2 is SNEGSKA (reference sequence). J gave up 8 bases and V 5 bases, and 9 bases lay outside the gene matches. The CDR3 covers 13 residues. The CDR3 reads CSAWGRGQGEAFF. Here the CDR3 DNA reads TGCAGTGCTTGGGGTCGGGGACAGGGAGAAGCTTTCTTT.

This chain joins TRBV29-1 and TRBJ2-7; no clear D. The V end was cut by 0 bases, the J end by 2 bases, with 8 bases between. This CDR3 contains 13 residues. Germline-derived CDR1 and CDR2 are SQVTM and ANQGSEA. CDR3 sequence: CSVEDAKPYEQYF. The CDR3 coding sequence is TGCAGCGTTGAAGACGCAAAGCCCTACGAGCAGTACTTC.

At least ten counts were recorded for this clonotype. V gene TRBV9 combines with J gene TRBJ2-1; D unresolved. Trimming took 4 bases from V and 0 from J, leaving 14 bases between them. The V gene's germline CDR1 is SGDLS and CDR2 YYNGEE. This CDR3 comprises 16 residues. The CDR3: CASSLTQETSYNEQFF. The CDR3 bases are TGTGCCAGCAGCTTGACTCAGGAGACCTCCTACAATGAGCAGTTCTTC.

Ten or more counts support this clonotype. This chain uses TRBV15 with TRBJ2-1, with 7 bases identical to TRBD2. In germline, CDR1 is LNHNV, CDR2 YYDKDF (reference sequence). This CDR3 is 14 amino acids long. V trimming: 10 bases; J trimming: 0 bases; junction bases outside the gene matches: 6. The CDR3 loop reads CAIAGGSSYNEQFF. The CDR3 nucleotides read TGTGCCATCGCCGGCGGGAGCTCCTACAATGAGCAGTTCTTC.

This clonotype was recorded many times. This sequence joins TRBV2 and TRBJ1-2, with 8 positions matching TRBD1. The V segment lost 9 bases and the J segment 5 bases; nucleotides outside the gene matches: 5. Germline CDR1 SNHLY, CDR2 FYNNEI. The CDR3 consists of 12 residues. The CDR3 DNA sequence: TGTGCCAGTTACCAGGGGGCGTATGGCTACACCTTC. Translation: CASYQGAYGYTF.

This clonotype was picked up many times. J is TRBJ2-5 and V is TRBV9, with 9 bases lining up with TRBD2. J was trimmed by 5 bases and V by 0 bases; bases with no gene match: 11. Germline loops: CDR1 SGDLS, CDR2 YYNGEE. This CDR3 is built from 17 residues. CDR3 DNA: TGTGCCAGCAGCGTAGAGATAGGGCGGGGGGGCCAGGAGACCCAGTACTTC. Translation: CASSVEIGRGGQETQYF.

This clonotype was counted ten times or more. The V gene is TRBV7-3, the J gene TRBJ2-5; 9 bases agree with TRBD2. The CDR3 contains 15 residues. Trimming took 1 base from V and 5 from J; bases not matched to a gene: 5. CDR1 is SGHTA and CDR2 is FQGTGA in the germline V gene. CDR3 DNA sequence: TGTGCCAGCAGCTTAATGGGCGGGGGGGCTGAGACCCAGTACTTC. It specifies CASSLMGGGAETQYF.

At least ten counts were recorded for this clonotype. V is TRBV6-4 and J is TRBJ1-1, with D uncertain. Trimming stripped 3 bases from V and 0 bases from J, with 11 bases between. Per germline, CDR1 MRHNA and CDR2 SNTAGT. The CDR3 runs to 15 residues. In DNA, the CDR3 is TGTGCCAGCAGTGAATCCCAAGGGATGAACACTGAAGCTTTCTTT. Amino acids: CASSESQGMNTEAFF.

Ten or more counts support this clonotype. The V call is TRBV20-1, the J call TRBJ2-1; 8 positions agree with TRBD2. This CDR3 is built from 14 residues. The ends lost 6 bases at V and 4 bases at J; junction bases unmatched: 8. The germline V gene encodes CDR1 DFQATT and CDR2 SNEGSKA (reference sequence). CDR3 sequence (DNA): TGCAGTGCGAGTGCTAGCGGGCCATACAATGAGCAGTTCTTC. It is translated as CSASASGPYNEQFF.

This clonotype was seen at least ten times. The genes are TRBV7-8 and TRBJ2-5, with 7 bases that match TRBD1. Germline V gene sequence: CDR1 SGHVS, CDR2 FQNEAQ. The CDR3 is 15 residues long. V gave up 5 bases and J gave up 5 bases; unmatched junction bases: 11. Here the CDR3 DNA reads TGTGCCAGCAGCAAACCCAGAACAGGGGTCGAGACCCAGTACTTC. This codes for CASSKPRTGVETQYF.

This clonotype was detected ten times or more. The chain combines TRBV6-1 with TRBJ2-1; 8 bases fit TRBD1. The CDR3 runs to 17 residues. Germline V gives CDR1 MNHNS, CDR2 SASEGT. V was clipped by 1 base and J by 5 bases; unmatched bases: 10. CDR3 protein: CASSEGWTGIGDNEQFF. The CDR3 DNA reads TGTGCCAGCAGTGAAGGATGGACAGGGATCGGCGACAATGAGCAGTTCTTC.

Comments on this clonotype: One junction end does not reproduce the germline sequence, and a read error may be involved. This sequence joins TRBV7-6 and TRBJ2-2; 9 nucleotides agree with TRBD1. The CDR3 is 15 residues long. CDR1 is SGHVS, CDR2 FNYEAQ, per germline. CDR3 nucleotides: TGTGTCAGCAGCTCGGACAGGGGAGACACCGGGGAGCTGTTTTTT. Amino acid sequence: CVSSSDRGDTGELFF.

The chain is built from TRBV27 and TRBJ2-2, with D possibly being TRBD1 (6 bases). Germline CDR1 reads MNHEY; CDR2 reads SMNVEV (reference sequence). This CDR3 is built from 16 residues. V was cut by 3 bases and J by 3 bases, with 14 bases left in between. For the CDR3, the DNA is TGTGCCAGCAGTTTCGTTTACCACAGGGACACCGGGGAGCTGTTTTTT. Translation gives CASSFVYHRDTGELFF.

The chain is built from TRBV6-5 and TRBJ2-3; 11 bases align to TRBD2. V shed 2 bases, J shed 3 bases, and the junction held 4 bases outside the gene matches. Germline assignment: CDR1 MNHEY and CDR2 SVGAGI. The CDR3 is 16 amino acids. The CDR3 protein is CASSYVLAGETDTQYF. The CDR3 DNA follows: TGTGCCAGCAGTTACGTACTAGCGGGAGAAACAGATACGCAGTATTTT.

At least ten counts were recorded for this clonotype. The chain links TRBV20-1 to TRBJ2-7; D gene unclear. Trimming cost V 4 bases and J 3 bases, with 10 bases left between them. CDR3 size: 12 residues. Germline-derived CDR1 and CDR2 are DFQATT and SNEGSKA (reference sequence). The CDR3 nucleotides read TGCAGTGCTACGGGCCCAAACTACGAGCAGTACTTC. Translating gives CSATGPNYEQYF.

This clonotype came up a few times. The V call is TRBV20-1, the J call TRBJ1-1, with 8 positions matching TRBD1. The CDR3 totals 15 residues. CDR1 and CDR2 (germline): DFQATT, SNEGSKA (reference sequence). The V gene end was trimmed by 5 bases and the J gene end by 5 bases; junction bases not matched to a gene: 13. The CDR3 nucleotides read TGCAGTGCTCTGGACAGGGTTTTAGGTGGGACTGAAGCTTTCTTT. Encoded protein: CSALDRVLGGTEAFF.

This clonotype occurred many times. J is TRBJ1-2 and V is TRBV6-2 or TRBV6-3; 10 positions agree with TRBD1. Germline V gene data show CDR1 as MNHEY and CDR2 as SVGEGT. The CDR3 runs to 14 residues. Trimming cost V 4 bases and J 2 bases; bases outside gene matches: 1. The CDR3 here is CASSWGQGNYGYTF. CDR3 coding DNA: TGTGCCAGCAGTTGGGGACAGGGGAACTATGGCTACACCTTC.

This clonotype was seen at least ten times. This CDR3 is CASRQLAVDGYTF. CDR3 DNA: TGTGCCAGCAGACAATTGGCGGTGGATGGCTACACCTTC. The J gene is TRBJ1-2, the V gene TRBV7-9, with D unresolved. The germline V gene has CDR1 SEHNR and CDR2 FQNEAQ (reference sequence). V was shortened by 6 bases and J by 6 bases, with 14 bases between the two germline ends. The CDR3 runs 13 residues. Full variable domain (missing parts from reference TRBV7-9 and TRBJ1-2): DTGVSQNPRHKITKRGQNVTFRCDPISEHNRLYWYRQTLGQGPEFLTYFQNEAQLEKSRLLSDRFSAERPKGSFSTLEIQRTEQGDSAMYLCASRQLAVDGYTFGSGTRLTVV.

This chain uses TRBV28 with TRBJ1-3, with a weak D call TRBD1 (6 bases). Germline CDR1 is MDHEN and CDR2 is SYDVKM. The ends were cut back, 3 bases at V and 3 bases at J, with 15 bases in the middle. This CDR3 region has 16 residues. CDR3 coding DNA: TGTGCCAGCAGTTTTTTCGCAGGGGAATATGGAAACACCATATATTTT. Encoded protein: CASSFFAGEYGNTIYF.

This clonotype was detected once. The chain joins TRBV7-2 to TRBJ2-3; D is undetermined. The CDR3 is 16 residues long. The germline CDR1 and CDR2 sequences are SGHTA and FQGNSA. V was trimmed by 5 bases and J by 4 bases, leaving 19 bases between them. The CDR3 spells CASSPSMFGFSDTQYF. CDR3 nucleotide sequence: TGTGCCAGCAGCCCGTCAATGTTTGGGTTTTCAGATACGCAGTATTTT.

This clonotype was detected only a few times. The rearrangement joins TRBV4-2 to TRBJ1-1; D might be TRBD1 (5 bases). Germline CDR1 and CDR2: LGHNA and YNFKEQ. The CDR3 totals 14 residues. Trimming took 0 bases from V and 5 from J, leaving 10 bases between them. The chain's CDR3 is CASSQDLRGTEAFF. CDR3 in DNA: TGTGCCAGCAGCCAAGATCTGAGGGGAACTGAAGCTTTCTTT.

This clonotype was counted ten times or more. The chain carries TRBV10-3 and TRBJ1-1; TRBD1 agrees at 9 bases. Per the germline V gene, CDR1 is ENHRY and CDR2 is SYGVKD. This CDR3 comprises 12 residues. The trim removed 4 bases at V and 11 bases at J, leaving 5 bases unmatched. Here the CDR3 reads CAISASGTGAFF. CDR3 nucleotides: TGTGCCATCAGTGCATCGGGGACAGGGGCTTTCTTT.

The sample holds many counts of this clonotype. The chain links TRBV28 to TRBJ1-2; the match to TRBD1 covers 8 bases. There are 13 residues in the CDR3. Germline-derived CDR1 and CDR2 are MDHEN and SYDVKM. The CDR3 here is CAVRGPHNYGYTF. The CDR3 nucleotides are TGTGCAGTCAGGGGGCCCCATAACTATGGCTACACCTTC.

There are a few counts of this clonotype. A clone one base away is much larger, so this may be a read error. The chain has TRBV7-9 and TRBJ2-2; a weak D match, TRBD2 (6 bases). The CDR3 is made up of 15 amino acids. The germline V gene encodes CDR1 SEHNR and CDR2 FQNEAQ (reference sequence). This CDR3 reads CASSPGVLSTWELFF. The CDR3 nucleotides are TGTGCCAGCAGCCCGGGGGTGCTGAGCACCTGGGAGCTGTTTTTT.

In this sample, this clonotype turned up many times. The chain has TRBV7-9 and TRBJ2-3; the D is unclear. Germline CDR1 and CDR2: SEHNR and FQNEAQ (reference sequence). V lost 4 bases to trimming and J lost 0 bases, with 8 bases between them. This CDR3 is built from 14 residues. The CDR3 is CASSSYTSTDTQYF. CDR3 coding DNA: TGTGCCAGCAGCTCCTACACAAGCACAGATACGCAGTATTTT.

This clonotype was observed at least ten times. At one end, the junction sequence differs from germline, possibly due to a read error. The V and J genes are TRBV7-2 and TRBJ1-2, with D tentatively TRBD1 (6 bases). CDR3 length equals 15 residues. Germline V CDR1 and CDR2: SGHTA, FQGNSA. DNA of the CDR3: TGTGCCAGCAGTTTAGCCGGGACATACAACTATGGCTACACCTTC. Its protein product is CASSLAGTYNYGYTF. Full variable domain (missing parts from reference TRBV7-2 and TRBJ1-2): GAGVSQSPSNKVTEKGKDVELRCDPISGHTALYWYRQSLGQGLEFLIYFQGNSAPDKSGLPSDRFSAERTGGSVSTLTIQRTQQEDSAVYLCASSLAGTYNYGYTFGSGTRLTVV.

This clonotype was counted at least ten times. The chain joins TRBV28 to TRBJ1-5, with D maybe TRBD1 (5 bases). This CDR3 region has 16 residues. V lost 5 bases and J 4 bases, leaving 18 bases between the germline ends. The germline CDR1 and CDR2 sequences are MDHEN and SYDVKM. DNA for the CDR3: TGTGCCAGCAGTCCAGGCGCGGCAGGACATAATCAGCCCCAGCATTTT. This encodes CASSPGAAGHNQPQHF. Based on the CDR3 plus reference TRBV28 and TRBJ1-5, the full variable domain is DVKVTQSSRYLVKRTGEKVFLECVQDMDHENMFWYRQDPGLGLRLIYFSYDVKMKEKGDIPEGYSVSREKKERFSLILESASTNQTSMYLCASSPGAAGHNQPQHFGDGTRLSIL.

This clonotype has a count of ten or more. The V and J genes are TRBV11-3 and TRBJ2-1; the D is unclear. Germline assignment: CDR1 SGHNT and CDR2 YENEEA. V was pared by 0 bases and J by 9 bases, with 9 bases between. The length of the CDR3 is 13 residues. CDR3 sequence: CASSLELRGEQFF. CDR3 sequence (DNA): TGTGCCAGCAGCTTAGAACTTAGAGGTGAGCAGTTCTTC.